The clone carrying this T cell receptor (beta chain) was counted at least ten times. Its antigen is not identified. These data come from a study of CD8+CD57+ T cells in acquired aplastic anemia. Study-wide context: The study obtained an average of around 2.9 ug of DNA from sorted CD4+ and CD8+ cells. Study-wide results and limits: Patients and controls shared 25 to 35 CD8+ CDR3 sequences, which appeared highly expressed in patients and within their immunodominant clones.

Profiling that covered TCR beta VDJ and CDR3 relied on genomic DNA as its template. TCRdb analysed the reads with MiXCR anew, one entry per CDR3 protein. Among around 170,000 distinct CDR3 sequences, 55% to 80% were seen once, and the ten largest hold less than 55%. CDR3 length equals 11 residues. Germline CDR1 is SGHRS and CDR2 is YFSETQ. Trimming cost V 3 bases and J 4 bases, with 5 bases left between them. This receptor was obtained from a human donor in good health. Material for sequencing was sorted CD4+, CD8+, or CD8+CD57+ T cells (not recorded which) from PBMCs. J is TRBJ2-7 and V is TRBV5-1; D is uncertain. The CDR3, as DNA: TGCGCCAGCAGCTCGGAGTACGAGCAGTACTTC. Protein sequence: CASSSEYEQYF.